These T cell receptor beta chains were read from a single sample in a study of cytomegalovirus exposure and HLA in healthy donors. TCRdb's table, derived via immunoSEQ multiplex PCR, lists solely in-frame clones and lacks some. The profile shows roughly 93,000 clones, about 80% of them singletons. Material for sequencing was PBMCs. The receptors shown here come from a man between 25 and 39 years old in good health and CMV-seronegative. Both conserved end residues are trimmed from each CDR3. The order of the fields is CDR3 protein, V gene, J gene.

cdr3_aa: ASSRFRDYQNIQY; v_call: TRBV6-5; j_call: TRBJ2-4
cdr3_aa: ASSQGTAGAYEQY; v_call: TRBV4-3; j_call: TRBJ2-7
cdr3_aa: ASSLKTEGSISGYT; v_call: TRBV7-2; j_call: TRBJ1-2
cdr3_aa: ASSLGISLQETQY; v_call: TRBV7-2; j_call: TRBJ2-5
cdr3_aa: ASSSDRGRVPNYGYT; v_call: TRBV28; j_call: TRBJ1-2
cdr3_aa: ASSLVGQGDQPQH; v_call: TRBV7-2; j_call: TRBJ1-5
cdr3_aa: ASSASTGPGYT; v_call: TRBV7-9; j_call: TRBJ1-2
cdr3_aa: ASTQGARNTEAF; v_call: TRBV10-3; j_call: TRBJ1-1
cdr3_aa: ASSPPPRWEETQY; v_call: TRBV7-9; j_call: TRBJ2-5
cdr3_aa: ASSESAPGGEQY; v_call: TRBV6-5; j_call: TRBJ2-7
cdr3_aa: ASRTIRTGNPRYEQY; v_call: TRBV6-7; j_call: TRBJ2-7
cdr3_aa: ASSTNVFRGQFTYEQY; v_call: TRBV19; j_call: TRBJ2-7
cdr3_aa: ASSEAPGSKGYT; v_call: TRBV2; j_call: TRBJ1-2
cdr3_aa: ASSPRLPNTEAF; v_call: TRBV6-5; j_call: TRBJ1-1
cdr3_aa: ATSGTGHQPQH; v_call: TRBV15; j_call: TRBJ1-5
cdr3_aa: ASSLGQGSFYGYT; v_call: TRBV5-1; j_call: TRBJ1-2
cdr3_aa: ASSLGRGSGNTIY; v_call: TRBV4-3; j_call: TRBJ1-3
cdr3_aa: ASSFGPGVSYEQY; v_call: TRBV5-1; j_call: -